A selection of T cell receptor beta chains follows, all from one sample in a study of T cells in localized non-small cell lung cancer. Sequenced by immunoSEQ multiplex PCR; TCRdb stores in-frame clones only, minus some. The table lists roughly 13,000 clones, approximately 89% of them singletons. The sequenced sample was peripheral blood mononuclear cells, obtained before any cancer treatment. These receptors were obtained from a man aged 35 to 69 with stage III lung adenocarcinoma. The CDR3 runs from the conserved cysteine through the conserved F or W. A D gene is named only where the DNA matches it firmly. Some rows have no size entry. The others give once, few or many, or a class for an expanded clone.

v_gene: TRBV6-1; d_gene: .; j_gene: TRBJ2-7; abundance: .; CDR3aa: CASSEAPTVPYEQYF; CDR3nt: TGTGCCAGCAGTGAAGCGCCGACAGTCCCCTACGAGCAGTACTTC
v_gene: TRBV5-5; d_gene: .; j_gene: TRBJ2-2; abundance: .; CDR3aa: CASSVMGDTGELFF; CDR3nt: TGTGCCAGCAGCGTTATGGGGGACACCGGGGAGCTGTTTTTT
v_gene: TRBV7-9; d_gene: .; j_gene: TRBJ1-2; abundance: .; CDR3aa: CASTVGTYGYTF; CDR3nt: TGTGCCAGCACCGTGGGGACCTATGGCTACACCTTC
v_gene: TRBV7-2; d_gene: TRBD2; j_gene: TRBJ2-3; abundance: .; CDR3aa: CASSLEGTSGRTDTQYF; CDR3nt: TGTGCCAGCAGCTTAGAAGGGACTAGCGGTCGCACAGATACGCAGTATTTT
v_gene: TRBV9; d_gene: .; j_gene: TRBJ2-2; abundance: .; CDR3aa: CASSVAPHSSQAGELFF; CDR3nt: TGTGCCAGCAGCGTAGCCCCCCATTCCAGTCAAGCCGGGGAGCTGTTTTTT
v_gene: TRBV7-2; d_gene: TRBD1; j_gene: TRBJ1-4; abundance: .; CDR3aa: CASGRGGVSTNEKLFF; CDR3nt: TGTGCCAGCGGACGAGGGGGCGTCTCAACTAATGAAAAACTGTTTTTT
v_gene: TRBV7-6; d_gene: .; j_gene: TRBJ2-6; abundance: .; CDR3aa: CASTRGGTAGANVLTF; CDR3nt: TGTGCCAGCACCCGGGGGGGGACAGCTGGGGCCAACGTCCTGACTTTC
v_gene: TRBV25-1; d_gene: TRBD1; j_gene: TRBJ1-3; abundance: .; CDR3aa: CASSEEGRGPGNTIYF; CDR3nt: TGTGCCAGCAGTGAAGAGGGCAGGGGGCCCGGAAACACCATATATTTT
v_gene: TRBV5-4; d_gene: .; j_gene: TRBJ1-1; abundance: few; CDR3aa: CASRPGGDTEAFF; CDR3nt: TGTGCCAGCCGGCCCGGTGGGGACACTGAAGCTTTCTTT
v_gene: TRBV4-2; d_gene: .; j_gene: TRBJ2-7; abundance: .; CDR3aa: CASSHPPRTGGQYF; CDR3nt: TGTGCCAGCAGCCACCCCCCCCGGACTGGAGGGCAGTACTTC
v_gene: TRBV9; d_gene: .; j_gene: TRBJ2-1; abundance: once; CDR3aa: CASSEWGTSYTVNEQFF; CDR3nt: TGTGCCAGCAGCGAGTGGGGTACTAGCTACACCGTCAATGAGCAGTTCTTC
v_gene: TRBV14; d_gene: .; j_gene: TRBJ2-1; abundance: .; CDR3aa: CASSQELGSEQFF; CDR3nt: TGTGCCAGCAGCCAAGAATTGGGTTCTGAGCAGTTCTTC
v_gene: TRBV19; d_gene: TRBD1; j_gene: TRBJ1-5; abundance: .; CDR3aa: CASSSLTGQGVSVTQPQHF; CDR3nt: TGTGCCAGTAGTTCCCTAACGGGACAGGGGGTATCAGTGACTCAGCCCCAGCATTTT
v_gene: TRBV5-6; d_gene: TRBD2; j_gene: TRBJ2-3; abundance: .; CDR3aa: CASSWGTSGRAIADTQYF; CDR3nt: TGTGCCAGCAGCTGGGGGACTAGCGGGAGGGCCATTGCAGATACGCAGTATTTT
v_gene: TRBV10-1; d_gene: .; j_gene: TRBJ2-3; abundance: .; CDR3aa: CAGNPRSPCTDTQYF; CDR3nt: TGCGCCGGCAACCCAAGATCCCCCTGCACAGATACGCAGTATTTT
v_gene: TRBV6-6; d_gene: .; j_gene: TRBJ2-7; abundance: .; CDR3aa: CASSYSDEQYF; CDR3nt: TGTGCCAGCAGTTACTCGGACGAGCAGTACTTC
v_gene: TRBV5-4; d_gene: .; j_gene: TRBJ2-5; abundance: once; CDR3aa: CASRMDYFQETQYF; CDR3nt: TGTGCCAGCAGAATGGACTATTTTCAAGAGACCCAGTACTTC
v_gene: TRBV7-9; d_gene: .; j_gene: TRBJ2-5; abundance: .; CDR3aa: CASSRAGGIRETQYF; CDR3nt: TGTGCCAGCAGCCGGGCTGGCGGGATAAGAGAGACCCAGTACTTC
v_gene: TRBV28; d_gene: .; j_gene: TRBJ2-7; abundance: .; CDR3aa: CASSLVRETKYF; CDR3nt: TGTGCCAGCAGTTTAGTCCGGGAAACGAAGTACTTC
v_gene: TRBV27; d_gene: .; j_gene: TRBJ2-2; abundance: .; CDR3aa: CASSQRGWDTGELFF; CDR3nt: TGTGCCAGCAGTCAGAGGGGGTGGGACACCGGGGAGCTGTTTTTT
v_gene: TRBV19; d_gene: TRBD1; j_gene: TRBJ1-1; abundance: .; CDR3aa: CASSPSTGGRTEAFF; CDR3nt: TGTGCCAGTAGTCCGTCGACAGGGGGCAGAACTGAAGCTTTCTTT
v_gene: TRBV6-1; d_gene: .; j_gene: TRBJ1-2; abundance: .; CDR3aa: CASRSRGDGYTF; CDR3nt: TGTGCCAGCAGATCCCGCGGCGATGGCTACACCTTC
v_gene: TRBV5-4; d_gene: TRBD2; j_gene: TRBJ2-3; abundance: .; CDR3aa: CASSLGTSGTSTDTQYF; CDR3nt: TGTGCCAGCAGCTTGGGGACTAGCGGCACTAGCACAGATACGCAGTATTTT
v_gene: TRBV5-1; d_gene: .; j_gene: TRBJ1-2; abundance: .; CDR3aa: CASSLFRRRGYGYTF; CDR3nt: TGCGCCAGCAGCCTTTTCAGGCGAAGGGGGTATGGCTACACCTTC
v_gene: TRBV29-1; d_gene: TRBD1; j_gene: TRBJ2-2; abundance: .; CDR3aa: CSVTDRGRTGELFF; CDR3nt: TGCAGCGTAACGGACAGGGGAAGGACCGGGGAGCTGTTTTTT
v_gene: TRBV7-2; d_gene: .; j_gene: TRBJ1-1; abundance: once; CDR3aa: CASSFGDGYTEAFF; CDR3nt: TGTGCCAGCAGCTTCGGGGACGGCTACACTGAAGCTTTCTTT
v_gene: TRBV11-2; d_gene: TRBD2; j_gene: TRBJ2-2; abundance: .; CDR3aa: CASSFSGRGTGELFF; CDR3nt: TGTGCCAGCAGTTTTAGCGGGAGAGGGACCGGGGAGCTGTTTTTT
v_gene: TRBV27; d_gene: .; j_gene: TRBJ2-7; abundance: .; CDR3aa: CASSPRAGGSYEQYF; CDR3nt: TGTGCCAGCAGCCCTCGGGCGGGCGGCTCCTACGAGCAGTACTTC
v_gene: TRBV29-1; d_gene: .; j_gene: TRBJ2-1; abundance: .; CDR3aa: CSVSTDEQFF; CDR3nt: TGCAGCGTTTCAACGGATGAGCAGTTCTTC
v_gene: TRBV25-1; d_gene: TRBD1; j_gene: TRBJ2-7; abundance: once; CDR3aa: CASSVLGDRGYEQYF; CDR3nt: TGTGCCAGCAGTGTCCTAGGGGACAGGGGGTACGAGCAGTACTTC
v_gene: TRBV4-1; d_gene: .; j_gene: TRBJ2-7; abundance: .; CDR3aa: CASSQVGGYEQYF; CDR3nt: TGCGCCAGCAGCCAAGTAGGTGGTTACGAGCAGTACTTC
v_gene: TRBV14; d_gene: TRBD1; j_gene: TRBJ1-2; abundance: .; CDR3aa: CASSQGWNRGRGYTF; CDR3nt: TGTGCCAGCAGCCAAGGCTGGAACAGGGGGCGAGGCTACACCTTC
v_gene: TRBV11-2; d_gene: TRBD1; j_gene: TRBJ2-7; abundance: .; CDR3aa: CASSPDRGAEQYF; CDR3nt: TGTGCCAGCAGCCCAGACAGGGGAGCCGAGCAGTACTTC
v_gene: TRBV7-9; d_gene: .; j_gene: TRBJ1-4; abundance: .; CDR3aa: CASSLDLGIGTEKLFF; CDR3nt: TGTGCCAGCAGCTTAGATCTTGGAATAGGGACTGAAAAACTGTTTTTT
v_gene: TRBV20-1; d_gene: .; j_gene: TRBJ2-3; abundance: .; CDR3aa: CSAPSTDTQYF; CDR3nt: TGCAGTGCTCCTAGCACAGATACGCAGTATTTT
v_gene: TRBV18; d_gene: .; j_gene: TRBJ1-5; abundance: .; CDR3aa: CASSAASNQPQHF; CDR3nt: TGTGCCAGCTCAGCGGCAAGTAATCAGCCCCAGCATTTT
v_gene: TRBV28; d_gene: .; j_gene: TRBJ2-7; abundance: .; CDR3aa: CASSPSGGGYEQYF; CDR3nt: TGTGCCAGCAGTCCGAGCGGAGGGGGCTACGAGCAGTACTTC
v_gene: TRBV6-5; d_gene: TRBD1; j_gene: TRBJ1-5; abundance: .; CDR3aa: CASSPTGSEYQPQHF; CDR3nt: TGTGCCAGCAGTCCGACAGGGTCCGAATATCAGCCCCAGCATTTT
v_gene: TRBV7-8; d_gene: .; j_gene: TRBJ2-7; abundance: .; CDR3aa: CASSLYWAGRGYEQYF; CDR3nt: TGTGCCAGCAGCTTATATTGGGCAGGGAGGGGGTACGAGCAGTACTTC
v_gene: TRBV29-1; d_gene: TRBD2; j_gene: TRBJ2-3; abundance: once; CDR3aa: CSVASGRTDTQYF; CDR3nt: TGCAGCGTTGCGAGCGGGAGGACAGATACGCAGTATTTT
v_gene: TRBV10-2; d_gene: TRBD2; j_gene: TRBJ2-1; abundance: .; CDR3aa: CASSVGLGYNEQFF; CDR3nt: TGCGCCAGCAGTGTAGGACTAGGGTACAATGAGCAGTTCTTC
v_gene: TRBV7-2; d_gene: TRBD2; j_gene: TRBJ2-7; abundance: once; CDR3aa: CASTRTSGVYEQYF; CDR3nt: TGTGCCAGCACCAGGACTAGCGGAGTCTACGAGCAGTACTTC
v_gene: TRBV19; d_gene: TRBD1; j_gene: TRBJ1-5; abundance: large; CDR3aa: CASDRGNQPQHF; CDR3nt: TGTGCCAGCGACAGGGGTAATCAGCCCCAGCATTTT
v_gene: TRBV6-6; d_gene: .; j_gene: TRBJ1-2; abundance: .; CDR3aa: CASTEAQIYGYTF; CDR3nt: TGTGCCAGCACCGAGGCGCAGATCTATGGCTACACCTTC